This T cell receptor (beta chain) was sequenced during a study of blood T cell repertoires in COVID-19 (dated by TCRdb to about 2020). Background on the whole study: The collaborator samples originated in the United States, Italy and Spain and spanned the acute and convalescent phases of COVID-19. Sample metadata almost always included a de-identified subject ID, COVID-19 status, age in years and sex. Samples were obtained from the ongoing ImmuneRACE study (first 160 participants) and from 1,254 subjects provided by 6 global collaborators. The material from the prospective study consisted of cDNA or gDNA derived from T cells, B-cell-depleted T cells, or PBMCs. The repertoires were made available in a free public database intended to serve as a resource for research on the immune response to SARS-CoV-2. Subjects who had been exposed to COVID-19, were actively infected with it, or had recovered from it provided the deeply sampled blood TCRbeta repertoires that made up the dataset. HLA class I and class II types, where available, came from metadata supplied by the sample provider rather than from assay-based typing. Overall study outcomes, separate from this receptor: Clinical and demographic metadata were provided uncurated, with the amount varying by source and participant.

Concerning this clone itself: The antigen it binds to is not known. Base-call qualities are not available, and no considerably larger clone is one nucleotide away.

The immunoSEQ Assay, a bias-controlled multiplex PCR, was used to amplify TCRbeta CDR3 regions from genomic DNA. The original pipeline was this. Nucleated cell counts per sample were estimated from amplification of reference gene primers within the assay. Sequence reads were collapsed and filtered to measure the absolute abundance of every unique TCRbeta CDR3 rearrangement. For each sample, productive Simpson clonality was calculated by taking the square root of Simpson's diversity index across productive rearrangements. In TCRdb, the immuneACCESS table is reduced to in-frame sequences with V and J assigned. These tables do not hold every clone; where another copy was compared, an unresolved V gene accounts for under half, and the others remain unexplained. V, J and clone size reflect that table, while D and trimming were determined from the DNA. In this sample the table shows about 77,000 clones, roughly 78% of which occur a single time. The biggest ten clones account for roughly 4.8% of the sample.

The collaborating institutions used their own protocols to collect whole blood in K2EDTA tubes. Collaborator samples were shipped for TCRbeta analysis as frozen whole blood, isolated PBMCs, or DNA extracted from either sample type. V is pared back by 0 bases and J by 15 bases, with 12 bases lying between the germline termini. The CDR3 runs 12 amino acids, cysteine and phenylalanine included. Only CDR3 DNA remains: 36 bases, in frame from the first base. Sample: peripheral blood. The receptor's source is a woman between 65 and 79 years old with acute or convalescent COVID-19. Rearrangement joined TRBV12-3 or TRBV12-4 to TRBJ2-1; the D segment cannot be called with confidence. The CDR3 region has the sequence CASSLAFEDPFF. The DNA sequence is given as TGTGCCAGCAGTTTAGCTTTCGAGGATCCGTTCTTC.